The 9 T cell receptor beta chains below were found in one sample sequenced in a study of blood T cells in healthy people across ages. Combining a sample-barcoded 5' primer with a J-beta primer mix, a second PCR ran for about 6 to 12 cycles. TCRdb processed the 5' RACE reads anew with MiXCR; each CDR3 protein has one entry. Among about 1.4 million distinct CDR3 sequences listed, 59% were seen once. What was sequenced was blood. The receptor source for this set is a man younger than 35 in good health.

This clonotype was recorded a few times. The CDR3 DNA reads TGTGCCAGCAGCGTTGACAGGGGAAACACCATATATTTT. This translates into CASSVDRGNTIYF. The chain links TRBV7-9 to TRBJ1-3; a weak D match, TRBD1 (6 bases). Germline CDR1 reads SEHNR; CDR2 reads FQNEAQ (reference sequence). V lost 5 bases to trimming and J lost 4 bases, with 9 bases between them. The CDR3 has 13 residues.

This rearrangement joins TRBV20-1 to TRBJ2-4; D is uncertain. The J call may not be correct, given that the DNA end is closer to TRBJ2-7. This CDR3 is built from 15 residues. Germline CDR1 reads DFQATT; CDR2 reads SNEGSKA (reference sequence). CDR3 protein: CSALGRMLGSYEQYF. The CDR3 DNA is TGCAGTGCGCTTGGGCGGATGCTGGGATCCTACGAGCAGTACTTC.

This clonotype was seen a few times. The genes are TRBV12-3 or TRBV12-4 and TRBJ2-3; D may be TRBD1 (6 bases). The CDR3 has 17 amino acids. The ends were cut back, 7 bases at V and 0 bases at J, with 20 bases in the middle. The CDR3 sequence: CASKSQGRMDSTDTQYF. The CDR3 coding sequence is TGTGCCAGCAAGTCCCAGGGGCGCATGGATAGCACAGATACGCAGTATTTT.

This clonotype appeared a few times. The chain combines TRBV11-2 with TRBJ2-3; TRBD2 matches at 8 bases. V was pared by 7 bases and J by 2 bases, with 5 bases of the junction left unmatched. This CDR3 region has 14 residues. CDR1 SGHAT and CDR2 FQNNGV come from the germline V gene. The CDR3: CASTGGAITDTQYF. The CDR3 DNA reads as TGTGCCAGCACGGGAGGGGCAATCACAGATACGCAGTATTTT.

The V and J genes are TRBV20-1 and TRBJ1-2; no clear D. CDR1 and CDR2 from the germline V gene are DFQATT and SNEGSKA (reference sequence). V was pared by 3 bases and J by 5 bases, with 10 bases between. The CDR3 loop spans 12 amino acids. The CDR3 coding sequence is TGCAGTGCTAGCCCGACGGAGTATGGCTACACCTTC. Residues: CSASPTEYGYTF.

This chain connects TRBV7-9 to TRBJ2-7; the match to TRBD1 covers 10 bases. Germline values: CDR1 SEHNR, CDR2 FQNEAQ (reference sequence). The CDR3 is made up of 15 amino acids. Unmatched junction bases numbered 7, after V lost 4 bases and J lost 4 bases. CDR3 sequence (DNA): TGTGCCAGCAGCTCGGGACAGGGGCCCTCTTACGAGCAGTACTTC. Its protein is CASSSGQGPSYEQYF.

The chain recombines TRBV5-1 with TRBJ2-2; no clear D. The CDR3 spans 13 residues. With 1 base removed from V and 9 bases from J, the gap between germline ends came to 10 bases. CDR1 and CDR2 from the germline V gene are SGHRS and YFSETQ. The DNA for the CDR3 is TGCGCCAGCAGCTTGACGGGCGACCGGGAGCTGTTTTTT. Its protein product is CASSLTGDRELFF.

CDR3 DNA: TGTGCCAGCAATGGACAGGGGGCCAACGAGCAGTACTTC. This encodes CASNGQGANEQYF. This sequence joins TRBV12-3 or TRBV12-4 and TRBJ2-7; 11 nucleotides line up with TRBD1. The CDR3 covers 13 residues. Trimming cost V 7 bases and J 5 bases; bases outside gene matches: 4.

The chain combines TRBV20-1 with TRBJ2-7; possibly TRBD2 for D (6 bases). V dropped 0 bases and J dropped 2 bases, with 11 bases sitting between them. The CDR3 has 14 residues. CDR1 is DFQATT, CDR2 SNEGSKA, per germline (reference sequence). The CDR3 loop reads CSARDGRGTYEQYF. The CDR3 region has the DNA TGCAGTGCTAGAGATGGCCGGGGGACCTACGAGCAGTACTTC.